This record concerns one TCR beta chain sequence. As yet, its antigen is unknown. The CDR3 is made up of 15 amino acids. Germline loops: CDR1 MDHEN, CDR2 SYDVKM. Trimming removed 5 bases at V and 4 bases at J, with 15 bases between. Sequencing was performed with immunoSEQ multiplex PCR; in TCRdb, only in-frame clones are kept and a portion is missing. Of more than 15,000 clones listed, about four fifths are singletons. This sample is drawn from a study of OX40 agonist ivuxolimab in advanced cancers. At the level of the study: In this cohort, patients received ivuxolimab, an agonistic anti-OX40 (CD134) antibody.

The study's findings and limits: Nonresponders, in some cases, also had low normalized T-cell clonal expansion.

This TCR was recovered from an adult with an advanced solid tumor such as melanoma, head and neck, liver or kidney cancer. This specimen was CD4+ or CD8+ T cells sorted from blood, taken in a trial of the OX40 agonist ivuxolimab. The rearrangement uses TRBV28 and TRBJ1-3; the D is unclear. The CDR3 coding sequence is TGTGCCAGCAGTCCAATCGACCAGTCCGGAAACACCATATATTTT. This gives the protein CASSPIDQSGNTIYF.